Listed here are 8 T cell receptor beta chains from one sample, sequenced in a study of T cell changes during pregnancy in multiple sclerosis. Method: immunoSEQ multiplex PCR; TCRdb's copy keeps in-frame clones and lacks some. Of 45,000 to 55,000 clones in the sample, around 94% are singletons; the top ten hold about 5.5%. The sample in question was CD8+ T cells from peripheral blood mononuclear cells, obtained before pregnancy. The receptors were sampled from a female donor with multiple sclerosis, enrolled in a pregnancy study.

The chain combines TRBV7-9 with TRBJ2-5; 8 bases map to TRBD1. This CDR3 is built from 13 residues. Germline loops: CDR1 SEHNR, CDR2 FQNEAQ (reference sequence). Unmatched junction bases numbered 5, after V lost 6 bases and J lost 5 bases. CDR3 nucleotides: TGTGCCAGCAGAGGCCGGGACAGGGAGACCCAGTACTTC. It encodes CASRGRDRETQYF.

The rearrangement joins TRBV5-8 to TRBJ1-4, with D unresolved. V lost 4 bases to trimming and J lost 8 bases, with 21 bases between them. CDR1 and CDR2 (germline): SGHTS, YDEGEE. The CDR3 runs to 16 residues. CDR3 bases: TGTGCCAGCAGCCTACGCACAACAGCCTCCGGAGAAAAACTGTTTTTT. This encodes CASSLRTTASGEKLFF.

The chain couples TRBV6-5 to TRBJ2-7; D is possibly TRBD1 (5 bases). V was clipped by 9 bases and J by 2 bases, with 11 bases between them. Germline lookup yields CDR1 MNHEY and CDR2 SVGAGI. The CDR3 is made up of 12 amino acids. CDR3 sequence (DNA): TGTGCCAGTAGTGACAGCGCCTACGAGCAGTACTTC. It yields the protein CASSDSAYEQYF.

The rearrangement uses TRBV9 and TRBJ1-2; D might be TRBD1 (6 bases). The germline gives CDR1 SGDLS, CDR2 YYNGEE. There are 16 residues in the CDR3. V lost 1 base and J 3 bases, leaving 16 bases between the germline ends. The CDR3 loop is CASSVTTGQDHYGYTF. In DNA form, the CDR3 reads TGTGCCAGCAGCGTAACTACAGGGCAGGACCACTATGGCTACACCTTC. Based on the CDR3 plus reference TRBV9 and TRBJ1-2, the full variable domain is DSGVTQTPKHLITATGQRVTLRCSPRSGDLSVYWYQQSLDQGLQFLIQYYNGEERAKGNILERFSAQQFPDLHSELNLSSLELGDSALYFCASSVTTGQDHYGYTFGSGTRLTVV.

This clone was seen only once. This chain joins TRBV5-8 and TRBJ2-1; D is possibly TRBD2 (6 bases). Deletions cut 3 bases from V and 5 bases from J, with 12 bases between. CDR3 length equals 14 residues. CDR1 and CDR2 (germline): SGHTS, YDEGEE. CDR3 residues: CASSWGDEDNEQFF. The CDR3 DNA sequence: TGTGCCAGCAGCTGGGGGGACGAAGACAATGAGCAGTTCTTC.

The chain has TRBV28 and TRBJ2-3, with D perhaps TRBD2 (5 bases). The CDR3 is 12 amino acids. Looked up from germline, CDR1 is MDHEN and CDR2 is SYDVKM. V was shortened by 3 bases and J by 5 bases, with 6 bases between the two germline ends. CDR3 residues: CASSFRGDTQYF. Here the CDR3 DNA reads TGTGCCAGCAGTTTCCGGGGAGATACGCAGTATTTT.

The CDR3 here is CASSVKGLAGVDEQYF. DNA for the CDR3: TGTGCCAGCAGCGTAAAGGGACTAGCGGGAGTGGACGAGCAGTACTTC. The V gene is TRBV13, the J gene TRBJ2-7; the match to TRBD2 covers 14 bases. The CDR3 sequence is 16 residues long. The V gene's germline CDR1 is PRHDT and CDR2 FYEKMQ (reference sequence). With 5 bases clipped from V and 5 bases from J, the junction kept 8 bases outside the gene matches.

The chain uses TRBV27 and TRBJ1-1, with a possible D match to TRBD1 (6 bases). CDR1 MNHEY and CDR2 SMNVEV come from the germline V gene (reference sequence). The V gene lost 2 bases and the J gene lost 1 base, with 14 bases spanning the gap. This CDR3 contains 16 residues. The CDR3, as DNA: TGTGCCAGCAGTTTAGGGGGGGCGCCCCGGAACACTGAAGCTTTCTTT. Translated: CASSLGGAPRNTEAFF.